This TCR beta chain was recorded in a study of T cells in localized non-small cell lung cancer. Study results and limitations: Uninvolved adjacent lung showed peak T cell clonality, exceeding tumor. The tumor had only one region sequenced, so heterogeneity remains possible. Adjacent lung exhibited a median of about 57 among the 100 most abundant tumor clones. A higher density of T cells in blood coincided with extended overall survival.

The CDR3 spans 14 residues. Germline V lookup: CDR1 KGHSH, CDR2 LQKENI. The V gene end was trimmed by 2 bases and the J gene end by 7 bases; junction bases not matched to a gene: 4. Comments on this clone: Its target is unknown.

Measured with immunoSEQ multiplex PCR; TCRdb has only the in-frame clones, and not every one. Of approximately 52,000 clones listed, 86% are singletons. Sequencing was performed on peripheral blood, taken before any cancer treatment. The sequence derives from a male donor older than 55 with stage III squamous cell lung carcinoma. The chain couples TRBV18 to TRBJ1-2, with 10 bases fitting TRBD1. Here the CDR3 DNA reads TGTGCCAGCTCACCAGAGACAGGGGGCACTGGCTACACCTTC. Amino acid sequence: CASSPETGGTGYTF.